The rows below give T cell receptor beta chains drawn from one sample of a study of cytomegalovirus exposure and HLA in healthy donors. TCRdb's table, derived via immunoSEQ multiplex PCR, lists solely in-frame clones and lacks some. Here the sample spans 100,000 to 150,000 clones, under 90% being singletons. Sequenced: PBMCs. The receptors derive from a man younger than 35 in good health and CMV-seronegative. The CDR3 runs from the conserved cysteine through the conserved F or W. D genes are given only for firm matches. Clone size is stated in some rows and not others, as once, few, many or a class when expanded.

j_call v_call clone_size d_call cdr3_nt cdr3_aa
TRBJ2-3 TRBV7-9 . . TGTGCCAGCAGCTTAGCGGGGGGGCTCGTCGATACGCAGTATTTT CASSLAGGLVDTQYF
TRBJ1-5 TRBV19 . . TGTGCCAGTAGACGACCGGGTGAAGGTTATCAGCCCCAGCATTTT CASRRPGEGYQPQHF
TRBJ2-5 TRBV30 . . TGTGCCTGGAGTGTATGGTCAGGCGCAGAGACCCAGTACTTC CAWSVWSGAETQYF
TRBJ1-6 TRBV28 . . TGTGCCAGCAGCACAGGGTTTACACCCCTCCACTTT CASSTGFTPLHF
TRBJ1-6 TRBV10-1 . . TGCGCCAGCAGCTCCGGACAGAGCTCCTATAATTCACCCCTCCACTTT CASSSGQSSYNSPLHF
TRBJ2-7 TRBV7-2 . TRBD2 TGTGCCAGCAGCTTAGGGGGAGGGACTTACGAGCAGTACTTC CASSLGGGTYEQYF
TRBJ1-5 TRBV2 few . TGTGCCAGCAGTGGAAATGCGGGGATAGTTGGCAATCAGCCCCAGCATTTT CASSGNAGIVGNQPQHF
TRBJ1-4 TRBV29-1 . TRBD1 TGCAGCGTTACCCTCCCCAGACAGGGCAGGGATGAAAAACTGTTTTTT CSVTLPRQGRDEKLFF
TRBJ1-2 TRBV2 . . TGTGCCAGCAGTGGGCGGCCTAGAAATGGCTACACCTTC CASSGRPRNGYTF
TRBJ2-5 TRBV7-2 . . TGTGCCAGCAGCTTAACAAGGGGCAGGCAAGAGACCCAGTACTTC CASSLTRGRQETQYF
TRBJ1-2 TRBV7-3 . . TGTGCCAGCAGCCCTCAAGGGGTTGGAGCCCATGGCTACACCTTC CASSPQGVGAHGYTF
TRBJ1-5 TRBV7-9 . TRBD1 TGTGCCAGCAGCTCCGGGACAGGGACTCAGCCCCAGCATTTT CASSSGTGTQPQHF
TRBJ1-2 TRBV19 . TRBD1 TGTGCCAGTAGGGACTTGGACAGGGGGATTTATGGCTACACCTTC CASRDLDRGIYGYTF
TRBJ1-4 TRBV14 . . TGTGCCAGCAGCCAGAGCGGCCGAGCGAAACTGTTTTTT CASSQSGRAKLFF
TRBJ1-1 TRBV18 once . TGTGCCAGCTCACCCAATTTAGACACCTGGGGGGCTGAAGCTTTCTTT CASSPNLDTWGAEAFF
TRBJ1-2 TRBV2 once TRBD1 TGTGCCAGCAGTGAATCAGGGGGCGCCGGTGGCTACACCTTC CASSESGGAGGYTF
TRBJ2-1 TRBV4-1 . . TGCGCCAGCAGCCAAGCCCGCCGGGACTTAATCTTC CASSQARRDLIF
TRBJ1-3 TRBV11-3 . . TGTGCCAGCAGCCCCCCGTCTGGAAACACCATATATTTT CASSPPSGNTIYF
TRBJ1-3 TRBV7-2 . . TGTGCCAGCAGCTTAGGGACTGTTGGAAACACCATATATTTT CASSLGTVGNTIYF
TRBJ1-5 TRBV5-6 . . TGTGCCAGCAGCTTGAGGGGTTGGAATCAGCCCCAGCATTTT CASSLRGWNQPQHF
TRBJ2-7 TRBV30 . TRBD2 TGTGCCTGGAGTGGCGGGGCGGGGGGGCTGGTATTCAACGAGCAGTACTTC CAWSGGAGGLVFNEQYF
TRBJ1-4 TRBV18 . . TGTGCCAGCTCACCACCGAACAGGCTCCGTGATGCAACTAATGAAAAACTGTTTTTT CASSPPNRLRDATNEKLFF
TRBJ1-6 TRBV27 . TRBD1 TGTGCCAGCAGTCTTTACCGGACAGGGATCGGTAATTCACCCCTCCACTTT CASSLYRTGIGNSPLHF
TRBJ1-2 TRBV9 . . TGTGCCAGCAGCGCGGCCCTCGGGACATTCGGCAACTATGGCTACACCTTC CASSAALGTFGNYGYTF